This T cell receptor (beta chain) appears in the sequencing data of a study of radiotherapy plus CTLA-4 blockade in lung cancer. About the study: With approximately 33% of patients having disease control, objective responses were seen in about 18%. Overall study findings and caveats: Some TCR clones had been derived from tumors. These clones expanded in peripheral blood after radiotherapy plus ipilimumab. Early clone dynamics of blood T cells, plus interferon-beta, reportedly predicted response best.

In chemo-refractory metastatic non-small-cell lung cancer, patients got ipilimumab CTLA-4 blockade together with focal radiation. The table came from immunoSEQ multiplex PCR; TCRdb's copy has only in-frame clones and leaves some out. The table lists roughly 32,000 clones, approximately 66% of them singletons. As regards this clone: The antigen is unknown.

Germline CDR1 and CDR2: LGHNA and YNFKEQ. V was clipped by 0 bases and J by 0 bases, with 8 bases between them. The CDR3 is 15 amino acids. The chain is built from TRBV4-2 and TRBJ1-2; D gene unclear. This sample comprised peripheral blood, obtained from a patient treated with radiotherapy plus ipilimumab. The TCR comes from a human donor with non-small cell lung cancer who had stable disease on radiotherapy plus ipilimumab. The CDR3 sequence: CASSQDRSANYGYTF. CDR3 bases: TGTGCCAGCAGCCAAGATCGGTCGGCTAACTATGGCTACACCTTC.